This T cell receptor (beta chain) was identified in a study of radiotherapy plus CTLA-4 blockade in lung cancer. Overall study: The study recorded objective responses in 18% of patients and disease control in 31%.

This CDR3 region has 15 residues. The V gene end was trimmed by 2 bases and the J gene end by 5 bases; junction bases not matched to a gene: 9. Germline V CDR1 and CDR2: MNHNY, SVGAGI (reference sequence). Generated by immunoSEQ multiplex PCR, the TCRdb table keeps only in-frame clones and is missing some. The data contain roughly 76,000 clones, nearly 75% of them singletons. It was focal radiation plus CTLA-4 blockade with ipilimumab that patients with chemo-refractory metastatic non-small-cell lung cancer received. Many counts were recorded for this clone. V gene TRBV6-6 combines with J gene TRBJ2-7; 7 nucleotides line up with TRBD2. The sequence was collected from a human donor with non-small cell lung cancer whose response to radiotherapy plus ipilimumab could not be evaluated. The sequences come from peripheral blood, collected from a patient treated with radiotherapy plus ipilimumab. DNA for the CDR3: TGTGCCAGCAGTTACCCGGGTGGGGGGGACCACGAGCAGTACTTC. Its protein product is CASSYPGGGDHEQYF.